The 17 T cell receptor beta chains in this list originate from one sample, sequenced in a study of blood T cell repertoires in COVID-19. Sequencing was performed with immunoSEQ multiplex PCR; in TCRdb, only in-frame clones are kept and a portion is missing. Here the sample spans about 190,000 clones, approximately 85% being singletons. Sequenced sample: PBMCs or T cells enriched from blood (not recorded which). All receptors derive from a woman aged 30 to 39 who had recovered from COVID-19.

CDR3 residues: CSVLTGGIDYGYTF. As DNA, the CDR3 is TGCAGCGTTTTGACAGGGGGTATCGACTATGGCTACACCTTC. The chain uses TRBV29-1 and TRBJ1-2; the match to TRBD1 covers 9 bases. Trimming cost V 5 bases and J 3 bases; bases outside gene matches: 7. The CDR3 is made up of 14 amino acids. Germline-derived CDR1 and CDR2 are SQVTM and ANQGSEA.

The V gene is TRBV28, the J gene TRBJ1-2; TRBD1 might be the D (6 bases). V was cut by 6 bases and J by 7 bases, with 12 bases left in between. The CDR3 spans 12 residues. Germline loops: CDR1 MDHEN, CDR2 SYDVKM. The CDR3, as DNA: TGTGCCAGCAGCGGGACATCAGGTGGCTACACCTTC. Translation: CASSGTSGGYTF.

The CDR3 spells CAGRDRVSDTQYF. CDR3 sequence (DNA): TGTGCCGGTCGGGACAGGGTTTCAGATACGCAGTATTTT. V and J are TRBV18 and TRBJ2-3; TRBD1 matches at 9 bases. Germline V gene data show CDR1 as KGHSH and CDR2 as LQKENI. V lost 11 bases, J lost 4 bases, and 7 bases stayed unmatched. The CDR3 runs 13 residues. Combining the CDR3 with reference TRBV18 and TRBJ2-3 gives the whole variable domain NAGVMQNPRHLVRRRGQEARLRCSPMKGHSHVYWYRQLPEEGLKFMVYLQKENIIDESGMPKERFSAEFPKEGPSILRIQQVVRGDSAAYFCAGRDRVSDTQYFGPGTRLTVL.

The chain uses TRBV27 and TRBJ2-7, with 9 bases lining up with TRBD2. Per germline, CDR1 MNHEY and CDR2 SMNVEV (reference sequence). This CDR3 has 15 amino acids. With V trimmed by 3 bases and J by 5 bases, 8 bases remained unmatched. In nucleotides, the CDR3 is TGTGCCAGCAGTTTCACCGGGACTAGCAGGAACGAGCAGTACTTC. This encodes CASSFTGTSRNEQYF.

This clone was recorded a few times. This chain connects TRBV7-9 to TRBJ1-5, with D uncertain. The CDR3 totals 14 residues. V lost 0 bases and J 10 bases, leaving 13 bases between the germline ends. Germline values: CDR1 SEHNR, CDR2 FQNEAQ (reference sequence). The CDR3 DNA sequence: TGTGCCAGCAGCTTAGCGGGTGTTGTGGGCCCCCAGCATTTT. This codes for CASSLAGVVGPQHF.

The chain has TRBV28 and TRBJ1-1; possible D gene TRBD1, 5 bases. V was trimmed by 6 bases and J by 8 bases, leaving 16 bases between them. Germline CDR1 MDHEN, CDR2 SYDVKM. The CDR3 is made up of 13 amino acids. CDR3 nucleotide sequence: TGTGCCAGCAGCCCGGACATAATAATGGAAGCTTTCTTT. Translated: CASSPDIIMEAFF.

This clone occurred once. The chain links TRBV28 to TRBJ2-1; 13 nucleotides line up with TRBD2. Germline CDR1 and CDR2: MDHEN and SYDVKM. The CDR3 spans 15 residues. The ends lost 6 bases at V and 8 bases at J; junction bases unmatched: 7. CDR3 amino acids: CASRPGTSGIYEQFF. DNA for the CDR3: TGTGCCAGCAGGCCCGGGACTAGCGGGATCTATGAGCAGTTCTTC.

This clone was observed a few times. The rearrangement links TRBV19 to TRBJ1-5, with TRBD1 as a possible D gene (5 bases). Germline values: CDR1 LNHDA, CDR2 SQIVND (reference sequence). The CDR3 is made up of 15 amino acids. Trimming pared 9 bases from V and 4 bases from J, leaving 19 bases between. In DNA, the CDR3 is TGTGCCAGCCACTGGGGGGACGATTCGAATCAGCCCCAGCATTTT. It codes for CASHWGDDSNQPQHF.

This chain joins TRBV19 and TRBJ1-1; 8 bases are shared with TRBD1. The junction had 5 bases not matched to a gene; V was cut back by 3 bases and J by 8 bases. The germline V gene has CDR1 LNHDA and CDR2 SQIVND (reference sequence). This CDR3 contains 13 residues. CDR3 in amino acids: CASSIDRGSEAFF. As DNA, the CDR3 is TGTGCCAGTAGTATCGACAGGGGCTCGGAAGCTTTCTTT.

J is TRBJ2-7 and V is TRBV6-5; 7 bases are a match to TRBD1. Trimming took 9 bases from V and 12 from J; bases not matched to a gene: 8. In germline, CDR1 is MNHEY, CDR2 SVGAGI. This CDR3 comprises 10 residues. The CDR3 DNA follows: TGTGCCAGTAAACAGGGGAACTCGTACTTC. Encoded protein: CASKQGNSYF.

The chain uses TRBV7-2 and TRBJ1-2; D might be TRBD1 (6 bases). V was shortened by 5 bases and J by 2 bases, with 21 bases between the two germline ends. The CDR3 totals 17 residues. The germline V gene has CDR1 SGHTA and CDR2 FQGNSA. The CDR3 region is CASSPSVGITGNYGYTF. In DNA, the CDR3 is TGTGCCAGCAGCCCCTCTGTTGGTATCACAGGGAACTATGGCTACACCTTC.

V and J are TRBV5-1 and TRBJ1-2, with 12 bases aligning to TRBD1. Looked up from germline, CDR1 is SGHRS and CDR2 is YFSETQ. The CDR3 spans 18 residues. V trimming: 4 bases; J trimming: 7 bases; junction bases outside the gene matches: 17. CDR3 nucleotides: TGCGCCAGCAGCCCTATTACCGGGACAGGGGGCGTAGGTGGTGGCTACACCTTC. It specifies CASSPITGTGGVGGGYTF.

The V call is TRBV18, the J call TRBJ2-1; 7 nucleotides agree with TRBD1. The germline V gene has CDR1 KGHSH and CDR2 LQKENI. V dropped 6 bases and J dropped 6; count of bases not matched to a gene: 5. The length of the CDR3 is 13 residues. The CDR3 DNA reads TGTGCCAGCTCCGAGGGGGCAGGCAATGAGCAGTTCTTC. This encodes CASSEGAGNEQFF.

The chain is built from TRBV6-6 and TRBJ2-2; TRBD1 matches at 8 bases. Germline trimming cut 7 bases from V and 1 base from J; bases unmatched to any gene: 8. Germline CDR1 and CDR2: MNHNY and SVGAGI (reference sequence). The CDR3 loop spans 16 amino acids. Here the CDR3 reads CASIPYGTGNTGELFF. In nucleotides, the CDR3 is TGTGCCAGCATCCCCTACGGGACAGGGAACACCGGGGAGCTGTTTTTT.

The chain joins TRBV5-1 to TRBJ2-1; 10 bases agree with TRBD2. The CDR3 spans 16 residues. After removal of 7 bases from V and 7 bases from J, the junction contained 14 bases not matched to a gene. The germline gives CDR1 SGHRS, CDR2 YFSETQ. The CDR3 spells CASGQGGAGGMNEQFF. As DNA, the CDR3 is TGCGCCAGCGGTCAGGGAGGAGCGGGAGGGATGAATGAGCAGTTCTTC.

The chain couples TRBV5-1 to TRBJ2-1; 11 bases are shared with TRBD1. CDR1 and CDR2 from the germline V gene are SGHRS and YFSETQ. V shed 1 base and J 5 bases; nucleotides not matched to a gene: 5. This CDR3 spans 16 amino acids. The CDR3 is CASSLIPGQGDNEQFF. The CDR3 DNA reads as TGCGCCAGCAGCTTGATCCCGGGACAGGGGGACAATGAGCAGTTCTTC.

This sequence joins TRBV11-2 and TRBJ1-5, with a possible D match to TRBD1 (5 bases). The V end lost 5 bases, the J end lost 0 bases, and 8 bases lay between the germline ends. This CDR3 is 14 amino acids long. From germline, CDR1 is SGHAT and CDR2 FQNNGV. The CDR3 reads CASSPTVSNQPQHF. In nucleotides, the CDR3 is TGTGCCAGCAGCCCGACAGTTAGCAATCAGCCCCAGCATTTT.